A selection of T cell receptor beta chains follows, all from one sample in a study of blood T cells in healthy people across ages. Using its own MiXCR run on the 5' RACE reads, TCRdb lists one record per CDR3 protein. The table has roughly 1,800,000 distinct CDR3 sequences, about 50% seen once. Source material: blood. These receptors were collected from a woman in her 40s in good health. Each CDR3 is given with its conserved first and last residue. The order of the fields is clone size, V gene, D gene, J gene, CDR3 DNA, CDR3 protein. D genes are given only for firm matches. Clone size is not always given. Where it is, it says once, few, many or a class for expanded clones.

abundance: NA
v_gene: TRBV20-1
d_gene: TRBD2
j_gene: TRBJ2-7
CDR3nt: TGCAGTGCTGACCGGCGGACTAGCGGGGGGCGCGAGCAGTACTTC
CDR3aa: CSADRRTSGGREQYF

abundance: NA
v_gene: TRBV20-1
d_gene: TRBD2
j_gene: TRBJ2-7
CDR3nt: TGCAGTGCTAGTCCTCCGGGACTAGCGGAGTTTCAAGAGCAGTACTTC
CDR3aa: CSASPPGLAEFQEQYF

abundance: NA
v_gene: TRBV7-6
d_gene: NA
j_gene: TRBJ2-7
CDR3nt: TGTGCCAGCAGCTTAGATAGGGGCTTGCAGTACTTC
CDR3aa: CASSLDRGLQYF

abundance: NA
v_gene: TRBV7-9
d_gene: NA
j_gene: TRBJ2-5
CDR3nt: TGTGCCAGCAGCTTTGTCCAGACAGGTCAACAAGAGACCCAGTACTTC
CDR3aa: CASSFVQTGQQETQYF

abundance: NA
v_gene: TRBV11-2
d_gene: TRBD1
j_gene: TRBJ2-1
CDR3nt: TGTGCCAGCAGCTTGGACAGGGAACATGAGCAGTTCTTC
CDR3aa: CASSLDREHEQFF

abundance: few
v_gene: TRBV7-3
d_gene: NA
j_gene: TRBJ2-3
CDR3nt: TGTGCCAGCAGCTTAGGTGGACACCTCACAGATACGCAGTATTTT
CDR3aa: CASSLGGHLTDTQYF

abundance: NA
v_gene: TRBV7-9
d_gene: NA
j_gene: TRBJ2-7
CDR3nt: TGTGCCAGCAGCTTAGGCGGGGATGTATACGAGCAGTACTTC
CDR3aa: CASSLGGDVYEQYF

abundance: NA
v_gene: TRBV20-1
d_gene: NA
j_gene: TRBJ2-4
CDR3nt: TGCAGTGCTAGAGGGGGGGGCCACTACGGGCAGTACTTC
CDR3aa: CSARGGGHYGQYF

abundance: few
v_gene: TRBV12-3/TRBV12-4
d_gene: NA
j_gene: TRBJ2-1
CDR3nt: TGTGCCAGCAGTTTCAAGGGAGGCGATGAGCAGTTCTTC
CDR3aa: CASSFKGGDEQFF

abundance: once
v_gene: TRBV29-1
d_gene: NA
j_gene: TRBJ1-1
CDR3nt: TGCAGCGTCTCTCAACTCGTGAACACTGAAGCTTTCTTT
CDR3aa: CSVSQLVNTEAFF

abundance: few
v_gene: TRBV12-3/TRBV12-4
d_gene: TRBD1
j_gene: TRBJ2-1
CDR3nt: TGTGCCAGCAGTTCGCCGGCGGGACAGGGAATTCATGAGCAGTTCTTC
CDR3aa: CASSSPAGQGIHEQFF

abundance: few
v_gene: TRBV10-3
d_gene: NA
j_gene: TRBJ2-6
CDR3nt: TGTGCCATCAGTGAGTCGGCGGGTCCTGGGGCCAACGTCCTGACTTTC
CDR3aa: CAISESAGPGANVLTF

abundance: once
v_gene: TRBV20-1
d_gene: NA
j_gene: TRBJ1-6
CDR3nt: TGCAGTGCCCCCCTCAGTGTCGTCAGGAATTCACCCCTCCACTTT
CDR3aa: CSAPLSVVRNSPLHF

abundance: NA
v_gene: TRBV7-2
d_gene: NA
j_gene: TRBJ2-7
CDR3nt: TGTGCCAGCAGCTTAGACGGGTTCGGCAACGAGCAGTACTTC
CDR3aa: CASSLDGFGNEQYF

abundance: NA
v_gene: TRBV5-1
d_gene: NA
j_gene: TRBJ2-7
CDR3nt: TGCGCCAGCAGGGGTAAAGGCTACGAGCAGTACTTC
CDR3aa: CASRGKGYEQYF

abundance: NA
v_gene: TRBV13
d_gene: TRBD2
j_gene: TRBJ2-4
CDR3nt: TGTGCCAGCAGCCTCGGGAGGCAGACCCTTAGTATTCAGTACTTC
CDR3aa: CASSLGRQTLSIQYF

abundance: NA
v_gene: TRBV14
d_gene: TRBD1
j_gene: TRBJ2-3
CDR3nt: TGTGCCAGCAGCCAAGATTGGGACAGAGATACGCAGTATTTT
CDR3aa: CASSQDWDRDTQYF

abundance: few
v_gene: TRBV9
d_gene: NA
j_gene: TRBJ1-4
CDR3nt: TGTGCCAGCAGCGTATGGGAGGGCGAAAAACTGTTTTTT
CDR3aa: CASSVWEGEKLFF

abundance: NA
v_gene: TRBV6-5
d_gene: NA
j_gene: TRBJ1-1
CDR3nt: TGTGCCAGCAGTTTCTATGCCGCTACTTCAGTCATGAACACTGAAGCTTTCTTT
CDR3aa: CASSFYAATSVMNTEAFF